These 30 T cell receptor beta chains were all obtained from the same sample, sequenced in a study of control samples from healthy donors and cancer patients. Sequenced by immunoSEQ multiplex PCR; TCRdb stores in-frame clones only, minus some. In the table there are about 100,000 clones, 70% to 90% of which are singletons. The sample taken for sequencing was blood. The receptors here all came from a man aged 25-45 years in good health.

The V call is TRBV24-1, the J call TRBJ2-1, with D possibly TRBD2 on 5 matching bases. In germline, CDR1 is KGHDR, CDR2 SFDVKD. V gave up 1 base and J gave up 7 bases, with 7 bases separating them. CDR3 length: 13 amino acids. Written as DNA, the CDR3 is TGTGCCACCAGTGATTTACGGAGGAATGAGCAGTTCTTC. Its protein is CATSDLRRNEQFF.

The chain carries TRBV30 and TRBJ1-1; unclear D gene. Germline loops: CDR1 GTSNPN, CDR2 SVGIG (reference sequence). The CDR3 totals 12 residues. V lost 2 bases and J 0 bases, leaving 4 bases between the germline ends. CDR3 in amino acids: CAWSRMNTEAFF. The CDR3, as DNA: TGTGCCTGGAGTCGAATGAACACTGAAGCTTTCTTT.

The rearrangement joins TRBV18 to TRBJ2-5; 11 bases are a match to TRBD2. CDR1 KGHSH and CDR2 LQKENI come from the germline V gene. V dropped 2 bases and J dropped 7; count of bases not matched to a gene: 12. The CDR3 sequence is 17 residues long. The CDR3 DNA follows: TGTGCCAGCTCACCAGGAACTAGCGGGGGAGCCAGTTGGACCCAGTACTTC. Protein: CASSPGTSGGASWTQYF.

The chain has TRBV3-1 (or the pseudogene TRBV3-2) and TRBJ2-7; D remains ambiguous. Trimming took off 0 bases at V and 3 bases at J, with 6 bases between the two ends. The CDR3 is 13 residues long. The germline V gene encodes CDR1 LGHDT and CDR2 YNNKEL (reference sequence). Here the CDR3 reads CASSQDVHYEQYF. DNA of the CDR3: TGTGCCAGCAGCCAAGATGTCCACTACGAGCAGTACTTC.

V usage is TRBV5-1 and J usage is TRBJ1-5; D gene unclear. Germline V gives CDR1 SGHRS, CDR2 YFSETQ. Trimming removed 0 bases from V and 0 bases from J, with 7 bases in between. The CDR3 has 15 residues. The CDR3 DNA is TGCGCCAGCAGCTTGGCCCCTAATAGCAATCAGCCCCAGCATTTT. Protein: CASSLAPNSNQPQHF.

This clone is medium-sized within its sample. The rearrangement links TRBV5-1 to TRBJ1-3, with D hard to call. The CDR3 consists of 14 residues. V dropped 3 bases and J dropped 6 bases, with 13 bases sitting between them. CDR1 and CDR2 from the germline V gene are SGHRS and YFSETQ. The CDR3 spells CASSSDNPVNTIYF. For the CDR3, the DNA is TGCGCCAGCAGCTCCGATAACCCCGTAAACACCATATATTTT.

This clone was counted a single time. The chain joins TRBV7-9 to TRBJ1-3, with TRBD1 as a possible D gene (5 bases). Looked up from germline, CDR1 is SEHNR and CDR2 is FQNEAQ (reference sequence). CDR3 length: 14 amino acids. V gave up 3 bases and J gave up 9 bases, with 15 bases separating them. CDR3 sequence (DNA): TGTGCCAGCAGCTTGCTAGCGGCGGGGGGCACCATATATTTT. Protein sequence: CASSLLAAGGTIYF.

J is TRBJ1-1 and V is TRBV30, with D unclear. This CDR3 contains 14 residues. Germline CDR1 GTSNPN, CDR2 SVGIG (reference sequence). V was clipped by 3 bases and J by 1 base, with 12 bases between them. The chain's CDR3 is CAWSGVVSNTEAFF. The CDR3 region has the DNA TGTGCCTGGAGCGGGGTGGTATCGAACACTGAAGCTTTCTTT.

The V call is TRBV2, the J call TRBJ2-2; no definite D call. Deletions cut 2 bases from V and 3 bases from J, with 10 bases between. The CDR3 extends over 15 amino acids. Germline loops: CDR1 SNHLY, CDR2 FYNNEI. CDR3 region: CASSETTGDTGELFF. DNA of the CDR3: TGTGCCAGCAGTGAAACGACCGGTGACACCGGGGAGCTGTTTTTT.

The chain uses TRBV27 and TRBJ2-7; possible D gene TRBD1, 7 bases. Germline-derived CDR1 and CDR2 are MNHEY and SMNVEV (reference sequence). V was shortened by 4 bases and J by 6 bases, with 13 bases between the two germline ends. CDR3 length: 13 amino acids. CDR3 in amino acids: CASSSGDSLEQYF. The CDR3, as DNA: TGTGCCAGCAGTTCGGGGGACAGCCTCGAGCAGTACTTC.

This clone was counted only a few times. This chain uses TRBV4-1 with TRBJ1-5; D not resolved. Trimming took off 4 bases at V and 0 bases at J, with 7 bases between the two ends. Looked up from germline, CDR1 is MGHRA and CDR2 is YSYEKL. The CDR3 totals 14 residues. For the CDR3, the DNA is TGCGCCAGCAGCCTTCTACCTAGCAATCAGCCCCAGCATTTT. Its protein product is CASSLLPSNQPQHF.

This sequence joins TRBV9 and TRBJ1-1; 12 bases are shared with TRBD1. Germline values: CDR1 SGDLS, CDR2 YYNGEE. With 2 bases clipped from V and 5 bases from J, the junction kept 7 bases outside the gene matches. The CDR3 loop spans 16 amino acids. The CDR3 protein is CASSVRDRGRVTEAFF. In nucleotides, the CDR3 is TGTGCCAGCAGCGTCCGGGACAGGGGGCGTGTGACTGAAGCTTTCTTT.

This CDR3 reads CASRVGGYNEQFF. CDR3 nucleotide sequence: TGTGCCAGCAGGGTAGGGGGGTACAATGAGCAGTTCTTC. The rearrangement uses TRBV2 and TRBJ2-1; D may correspond to TRBD1 or TRBD2 (6 bases each). Germline CDR1 reads SNHLY; CDR2 reads FYNNEI. The CDR3 loop spans 13 amino acids. V lost 6 bases to trimming and J lost 4 bases, with 10 bases between them.

This chain links TRBV3-1 (or the pseudogene TRBV3-2) with TRBJ2-7; D unclear. The CDR3 contains 14 residues. Germline V gives CDR1 LGHDT, CDR2 YNNKEL (reference sequence). The V end was cut by 1 base, the J end by 7 bases, with 14 bases between. CDR3: CASSQGFTEWEQYF. CDR3 coding DNA: TGTGCCAGCAGCCAAGGATTCACAGAGTGGGAGCAGTACTTC.

This clone has only one observation. The CDR3 is CASSPLRRVAYNSPLHF. CDR3 sequence (DNA): TGTGCCAGCAGCCCCTTACGACGAGTCGCCTATAATTCACCCCTCCACTTT. V usage is TRBV3-1 (or the pseudogene TRBV3-2) and J usage is TRBJ1-6, with no clear D. Deletions cut 4 bases from V and 2 bases from J, with 15 bases between. The CDR3 extends over 17 amino acids. Germline loops: CDR1 LGHDT, CDR2 YNNKEL (reference sequence).

The rearrangement joins TRBV7-3 to TRBJ2-5; tentative D call: TRBD2 (5 bases). V was pared by 3 bases and J by 1 base, with 9 bases between. The CDR3 runs 14 residues. Per germline, CDR1 SGHTA and CDR2 FQGTGA. The CDR3 DNA reads TGTGCCAGCAGCTTCGGGATCGGCCAAGAGACCCAGTACTTC. It encodes CASSFGIGQETQYF.

This clone is a singleton in its sample. The chain has TRBV3-1 (or the pseudogene TRBV3-2) and TRBJ1-2, with TRBD1 as a possible D gene (6 bases). With 2 bases removed from V and 6 bases from J, the gap between germline ends came to 13 bases. CDR3 length equals 14 residues. Germline CDR1 is LGHDT and CDR2 is YNNKEL (reference sequence). The DNA for the CDR3 is TGTGCCAGCAGCCAAACAACAGGGAGGCATGGCTACACCTTC. Amino acid sequence: CASSQTTGRHGYTF.

Only one count was recorded for this clone. V is TRBV5-6 and J is TRBJ2-7, with D hard to call. In germline, CDR1 is SGHDT, CDR2 YYEEEE. This CDR3 is built from 11 residues. Deletions cut 4 bases from V and 0 bases from J, with 2 bases between. CDR3 sequence reads: CASSNSYEQYF. The CDR3 coding sequence is TGTGCCAGCAGCAACTCCTACGAGCAGTACTTC. Based on the CDR3 plus reference TRBV5-6 and TRBJ2-7, the full variable domain is DAGVTQSPTHLIKTRGQQVTLRCSPKSGHDTVSWYQQALGQGPQFIFQYYEEEERQRGNFPDRFSGHQFPNYSSELNVNALLLGDSALYLCASSNSYEQYFGPGTRLTVT.

The rearrangement uses TRBV2 and TRBJ1-2; 7 nucleotides agree with TRBD1. This CDR3 spans 13 amino acids. Losses at the gene ends were 2 bases for V and 7 bases for J; bases not matched to a gene: 4. Germline assignment: CDR1 SNHLY and CDR2 FYNNEI. This CDR3 reads CASSERWDSGYTF. The CDR3, as DNA: TGTGCCAGCAGTGAACGGTGGGACAGTGGCTACACCTTC.

The rearrangement links TRBV7-9 to TRBJ2-7, with D possibly TRBD1 on 6 matching bases. The V and J ends lost 5 bases and 2 bases respectively, with 13 bases between them. The CDR3 is 14 residues long. The V gene's germline CDR1 is SEHNR and CDR2 FQNEAQ (reference sequence). This CDR3 reads CASSPPGQPYEQYF. Here the CDR3 DNA reads TGTGCCAGCAGCCCCCCGGGACAACCCTACGAGCAGTACTTC.

The chain employs TRBV5-6 and TRBJ2-3, with TRBD2 matching 14 bases. Germline V lookup: CDR1 SGHDT, CDR2 YYEEEE. CDR3 length equals 15 residues. Unmatched junction bases numbered 4, after V lost 4 bases and J lost 6 bases. The CDR3 coding sequence is TGTGCCAGCAGCATCGGGACTAGCGGGGGTGATACGCAGTATTTT. Protein sequence: CASSIGTSGGDTQYF.

This chain links TRBV5-4 with TRBJ2-1, with TRBD2 matching 11 bases. The junction had 4 bases not matched to a gene; V was cut back by 4 bases and J by 4 bases. This CDR3 spans 15 amino acids. Germline CDR1 and CDR2: SGHNT and YYREEE (reference sequence). CDR3 DNA: TGTGCCAGCAGCGCCTGGACTAGCGGGTACAATGAGCAGTTCTTC. Residues: CASSAWTSGYNEQFF.

The chain combines TRBV7-3 with TRBJ2-2, with D maybe TRBD2 (6 bases). The CDR3 runs to 14 residues. V was trimmed by 6 bases and J by 4 bases, leaving 12 bases between them. Germline CDR1 reads SGHTA; CDR2 reads FQGTGA. In DNA, the CDR3 is TGTGCCAGCAGTTACGGGGGAGGCACCGGGGAGCTGTTTTTT. This codes for CASSYGGGTGELFF.

The chain employs TRBV7-3 and TRBJ2-7; no clear D gene. The CDR3 sequence is 13 residues long. Trimming took off 6 bases at V and 4 bases at J, with 13 bases between the two ends. The germline V gene encodes CDR1 SGHTA and CDR2 FQGTGA. Here the CDR3 reads CASSSGSGYEQYF. The CDR3 nucleotides are TGTGCCAGCAGTTCTGGATCAGGTTACGAGCAGTACTTC.

V gene TRBV18 combines with J gene TRBJ2-1, with D possibly matching TRBD1 (5 bases). CDR1 and CDR2 from the germline V gene are KGHSH and LQKENI. The CDR3 consists of 13 residues. The ends were cut back, 5 bases at V and 9 bases at J, with 14 bases in the middle. The CDR3 coding sequence is TGTGCCAGCTCAACATCTAGTGACAGTGAGCAGTTCTTC. Translated, it gives CASSTSSDSEQFF. The entire variable domain, with the rest obtained from reference TRBV18 and TRBJ2-1, is as follows: NAGVMQNPRHLVRRRGQEARLRCSPMKGHSHVYWYRQLPEEGLKFMVYLQKENIIDESGMPKERFSAEFPKEGPSILRIQQVVRGDSAAYFCASSTSSDSEQFFGPGTRLTVL.

The table lists this clone with a count of one. This CDR3 reads CASSLGGQGTDTQYF. CDR3 nucleotides: TGCGCCAGCAGCTTAGGGGGGCAGGGCACAGATACGCAGTATTTT. The rearrangement links TRBV5-1 to TRBJ2-3; D is tentatively TRBD1 or TRBD2 (6 bases each). The CDR3 consists of 15 residues. Germline assignment: CDR1 SGHRS and CDR2 YFSETQ. The V gene lost 2 bases and the J gene lost 1 base, with 11 bases spanning the gap.

Concerning this clone itself: Other DNA sequences in the sample encode the same CDR3. CDR3 DNA sequence: TGTGCCAGCAGACCCGGGACAGGGAACGACGAGCAGTACTTC. This sequence encodes CASRPGTGNDEQYF. This chain connects TRBV9 to TRBJ2-7, with 9 positions matching TRBD1. Germline CDR1 SGDLS, CDR2 YYNGEE. V trimming: 5 bases; J trimming: 5 bases; junction bases outside the gene matches: 8. This CDR3 has 14 residues.

This chain connects TRBV6-5 to TRBJ2-3; D may be TRBD2 (5 bases). Germline assignment: CDR1 MNHEY and CDR2 SVGAGI. V dropped 5 bases and J dropped 7 bases, with 13 bases sitting between them. CDR3 size: 13 residues. CDR3 bases: TGTGCCAGCAGTCCCGTTAGGGAGAATACGCAGTATTTT. This encodes CASSPVRENTQYF.

The chain recombines TRBV5-1 with TRBJ2-2; maybe TRBD1 (5 bases). The CDR3 contains 14 residues. Germline CDR1 SGHRS, CDR2 YFSETQ. Trimming took off 7 bases at V and 0 bases at J, with 10 bases between the two ends. The CDR3: CASDKGSNTGELFF. CDR3 DNA: TGCGCCAGCGACAAGGGGTCGAACACCGGGGAGCTGTTTTTT. Combining the CDR3 with reference TRBV5-1 and TRBJ2-2 gives the whole variable domain KAGVTQTPRYLIKTRGQQVTLSCSPISGHRSVSWYQQTPGQGLQFLFEYFSETQRNKGNFPGRFSGRQFSNSRSEMNVSTLELGDSALYLCASDKGSNTGELFFGEGSRLTVL.

This sequence joins TRBV10-3 and TRBJ1-1; D call uncertain. CDR1 and CDR2 (germline): ENHRY, SYGVKD. The CDR3 is made up of 14 amino acids. The V and J ends lost 6 bases and 0 bases respectively, with 11 bases between them. CDR3 nucleotides: TGTGCCATCAGGAGCCCCACGGTGAACACTGAAGCTTTCTTT. Translating gives CAIRSPTVNTEAFF.